The rows below give T cell receptor beta chains drawn from one sample of a study of blood T cell repertoires in COVID-19. Only in-frame clones appear in the TCRdb table, and some are missing; sequencing was by immunoSEQ multiplex PCR. The sample carries 350,000 or so clones, approximately 90% recorded once. The source material was peripheral blood. The receptor set was obtained from a woman aged 60-70 years with COVID-19, enrolled during active disease. Both conserved end residues are part of each CDR3. The D gene is left open where the match is weak. Where a row states a size, it is once, few, many or the class of an expanded clone; other rows omit it.

J gene,clone size,V gene,D gene,CDR3 DNA,CDR3 protein
TRBJ1-1,-,TRBV29-1,-,TGCAGCGTTCGAGGGGGCACTGAAGCTTTCTTT,CSVRGGTEAFF
TRBJ1-3,few,TRBV5-1,TRBD1,TGCGCCAGCAGCTGGACAGGACGAAACACCATATATTTT,CASSWTGRNTIYF
TRBJ1-4,-,TRBV6-5,TRBD1,TGTGCCAGCAGTTCCGGACAGGCAGGGGGTAATGAAAAACTGTTTTTT,CASSSGQAGGNEKLFF
TRBJ2-2,-,TRBV27,TRBD1,TGTGCCAGCAGATTTAGAGGACAGGGCTTTGTAGGGACCGGGGAGCTGTTTTTT,CASRFRGQGFVGTGELFF
TRBJ1-1,-,TRBV25-1,-,TGTGCCAGTACCGCGATCGAGAACACTGAAGCTTTCTTT,CASTAIENTEAFF
TRBJ1-2,few,TRBV7-8,-,TGTGCCAGCAGCCTGGGGGCCGGACAGAAGACGGGTTACACCTTC,CASSLGAGQKTGYTF
TRBJ1-2,-,TRBV19,-,TGTGCCAGTACCCTCAAGGGGTACGGCTACACCTTC,CASTLKGYGYTF
TRBJ2-5,-,TRBV7-6,TRBD2,TGTGCCAGCAGTTTGACTAGCGGGGGGGCCAGGGAGACCCAGTACTTC,CASSLTSGGARETQYF
TRBJ1-2,-,TRBV7-9,TRBD1,TGTGCCAGCAGCCCACAGGGGACAGCGAGAACTATGGGCTACACCTTC,CASSPQGTARTMGYTF
TRBJ2-3,-,TRBV6-5,-,TGTGCCAGCAGCCAGGTTTCAGATACGCAGTATTTT,CASSQVSDTQYF
TRBJ1-1,-,TRBV28,TRBD1,TGTGCCAGCAGTGCGGGACAGATGAACACTGAAGCTTTCTTT,CASSAGQMNTEAFF
TRBJ1-2,few,TRBV30,TRBD1,TGTGCCTGTACTTACCGGGACAGGTTATATGGCTACACCTTC,CACTYRDRLYGYTF
TRBJ2-7,-,TRBV3-1/TRBV3-2,TRBD1,TGTGCCAGCAGCCCGCGGACAGGACCCTACGAGCAGTACTTC,CASSPRTGPYEQYF
TRBJ1-1,-,TRBV7-9,-,TGTGCCAGCAGGATGACTTTCCCGTCCCCTGAAGCTTTCTTT,CASRMTFPSPEAFF
TRBJ1-2,-,TRBV19,-,TGTGCCAGTAGTAGGGCAGGGATATCCTATGGCTACACCTTC,CASSRAGISYGYTF
TRBJ1-1,-,TRBV5-6,TRBD1,TGTGCCAGCAGATACGCCGGGACAGGGGGCTACACTGAAGCTTTCTTT,CASRYAGTGGYTEAFF